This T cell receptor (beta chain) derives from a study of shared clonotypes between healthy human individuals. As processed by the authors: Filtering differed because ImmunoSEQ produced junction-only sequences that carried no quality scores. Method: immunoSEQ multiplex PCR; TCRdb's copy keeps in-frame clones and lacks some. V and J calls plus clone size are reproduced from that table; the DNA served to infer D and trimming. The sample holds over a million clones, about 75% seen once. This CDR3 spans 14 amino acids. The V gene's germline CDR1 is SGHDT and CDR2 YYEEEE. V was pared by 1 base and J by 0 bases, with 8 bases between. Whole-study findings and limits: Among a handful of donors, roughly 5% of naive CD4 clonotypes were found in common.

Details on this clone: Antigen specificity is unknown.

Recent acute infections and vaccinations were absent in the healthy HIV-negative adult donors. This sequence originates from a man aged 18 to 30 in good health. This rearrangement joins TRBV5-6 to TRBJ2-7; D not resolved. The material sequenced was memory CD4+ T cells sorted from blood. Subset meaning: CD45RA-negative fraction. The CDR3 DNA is TGTGCCAGCAGCTTGAGTCTGAACTCCTACGAGCAGTACTTC. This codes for CASSLSLNSYEQYF.